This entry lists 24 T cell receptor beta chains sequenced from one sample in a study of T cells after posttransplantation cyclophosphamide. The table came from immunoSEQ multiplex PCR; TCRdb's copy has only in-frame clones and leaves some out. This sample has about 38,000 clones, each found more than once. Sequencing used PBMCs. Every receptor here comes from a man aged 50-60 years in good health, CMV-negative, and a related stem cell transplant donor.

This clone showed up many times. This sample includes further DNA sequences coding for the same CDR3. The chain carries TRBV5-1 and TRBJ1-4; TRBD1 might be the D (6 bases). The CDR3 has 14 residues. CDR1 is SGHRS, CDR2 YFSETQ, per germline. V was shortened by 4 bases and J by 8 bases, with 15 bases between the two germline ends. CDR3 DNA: TGCGCCAGCAGCCTTGGATACAGGGACGAAAAACTGTTTTTT. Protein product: CASSLGYRDEKLFF.

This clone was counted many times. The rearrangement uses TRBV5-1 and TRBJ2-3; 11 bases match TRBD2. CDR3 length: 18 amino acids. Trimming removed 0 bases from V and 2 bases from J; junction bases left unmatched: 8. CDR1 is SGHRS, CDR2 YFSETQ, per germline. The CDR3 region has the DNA TGCGCCAGCAGCTTGGGGGCCCTAGCGGGGGGTAACACAGATACGCAGTATTTT. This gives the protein CASSLGALAGGNTDTQYF. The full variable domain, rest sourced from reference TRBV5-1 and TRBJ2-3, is KAGVTQTPRYLIKTRGQQVTLSCSPISGHRSVSWYQQTPGQGLQFLFEYFSETQRNKGNFPGRFSGRQFSNSRSEMNVSTLELGDSALYLCASSLGALAGGNTDTQYFGPGTRLTVL.

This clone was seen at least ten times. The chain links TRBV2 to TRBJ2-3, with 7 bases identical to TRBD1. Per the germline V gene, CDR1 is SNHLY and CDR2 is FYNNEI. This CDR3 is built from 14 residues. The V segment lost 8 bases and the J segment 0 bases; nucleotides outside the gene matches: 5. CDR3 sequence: CASGTGDSTDTQYF. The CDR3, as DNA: TGTGCCAGCGGCACAGGGGATAGCACAGATACGCAGTATTTT.

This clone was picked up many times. CDR3 region: CASSHPGLAGRSSYEQYF. The CDR3 region has the DNA TGCGCCAGCAGTCACCCGGGACTAGCGGGACGTAGCTCCTACGAGCAGTACTTC. The chain recombines TRBV23-1 with TRBJ2-7; 13 bases line up with TRBD2. TRBV23-1 is noted as an ORF with a role that remains uncertain. V was clipped by 3 bases and J by 0 bases; unmatched bases: 8. CDR3 length: 18 amino acids.

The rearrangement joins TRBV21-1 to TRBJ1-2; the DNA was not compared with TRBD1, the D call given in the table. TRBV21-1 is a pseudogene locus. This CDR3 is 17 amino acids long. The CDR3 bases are TGTGCCAGCAGCAAAGACAGGTGCAGGGTGAGATATTATGGCTACACCTTC. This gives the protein CASSKDRCRVRYYGYTF.

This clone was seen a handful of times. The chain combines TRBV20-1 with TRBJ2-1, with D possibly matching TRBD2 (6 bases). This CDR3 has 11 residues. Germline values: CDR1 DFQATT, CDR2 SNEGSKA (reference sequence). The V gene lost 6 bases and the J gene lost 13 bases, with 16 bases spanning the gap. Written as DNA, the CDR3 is TGCAGTGCCGTTATCCGGGAGAGACAGTTCTTC. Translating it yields CSAVIRERQFF.

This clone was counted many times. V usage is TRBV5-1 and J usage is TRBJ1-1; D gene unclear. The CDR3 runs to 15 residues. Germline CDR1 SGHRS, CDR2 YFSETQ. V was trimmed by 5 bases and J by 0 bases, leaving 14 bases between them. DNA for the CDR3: TGCGCCAGCAGATATGTGGTGGGCCTGAACACTGAAGCTTTCTTT. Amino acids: CASRYVVGLNTEAFF. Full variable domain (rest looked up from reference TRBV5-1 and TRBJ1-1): KAGVTQTPRYLIKTRGQQVTLSCSPISGHRSVSWYQQTPGQGLQFLFEYFSETQRNKGNFPGRFSGRQFSNSRSEMNVSTLELGDSALYLCASRYVVGLNTEAFFGQGTRLTVV.

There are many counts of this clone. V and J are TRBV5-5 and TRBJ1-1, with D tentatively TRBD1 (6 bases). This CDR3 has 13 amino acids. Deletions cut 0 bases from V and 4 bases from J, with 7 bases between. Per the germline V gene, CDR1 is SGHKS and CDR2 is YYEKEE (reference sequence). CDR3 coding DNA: TGTGCCAGCAGCTTGGGGACAGCCACTGAAGCTTTCTTT. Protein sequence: CASSLGTATEAFF.

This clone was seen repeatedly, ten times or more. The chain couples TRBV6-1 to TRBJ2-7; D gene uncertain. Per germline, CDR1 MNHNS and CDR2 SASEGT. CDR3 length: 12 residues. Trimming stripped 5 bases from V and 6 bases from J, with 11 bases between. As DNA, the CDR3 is TGTGCCAGCAGTTCTATTCCGGGCGAGCAGTACTTC. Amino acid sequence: CASSSIPGEQYF.

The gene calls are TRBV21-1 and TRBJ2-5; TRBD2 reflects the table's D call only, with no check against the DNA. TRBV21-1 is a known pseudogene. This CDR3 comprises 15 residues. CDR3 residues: CASSMGGGLQETQYF. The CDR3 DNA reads TGTGCCAGCAGCATGGGCGGGGGCCTACAAGAGACCCAGTACTTC.

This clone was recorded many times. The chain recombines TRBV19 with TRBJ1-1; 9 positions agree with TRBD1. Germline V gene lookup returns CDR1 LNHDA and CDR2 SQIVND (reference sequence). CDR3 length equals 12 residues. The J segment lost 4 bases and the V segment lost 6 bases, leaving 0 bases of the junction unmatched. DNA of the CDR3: TGTGCCAGTAGACAGGGGGCCACTGAAGCTTTCTTT. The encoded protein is CASRQGATEAFF.

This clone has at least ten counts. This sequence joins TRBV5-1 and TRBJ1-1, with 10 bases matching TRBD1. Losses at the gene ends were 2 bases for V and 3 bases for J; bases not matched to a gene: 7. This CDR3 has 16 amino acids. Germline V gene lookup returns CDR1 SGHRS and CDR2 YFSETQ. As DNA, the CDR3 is TGCGCCAGCAGCTTTACCGGGACAGGGGTCGACACTGAAGCTTTCTTT. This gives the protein CASSFTGTGVDTEAFF.

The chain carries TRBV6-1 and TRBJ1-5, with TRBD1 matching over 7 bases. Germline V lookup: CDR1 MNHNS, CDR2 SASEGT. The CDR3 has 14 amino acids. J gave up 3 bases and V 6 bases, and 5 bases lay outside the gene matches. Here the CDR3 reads CASRATGNNQPQHF. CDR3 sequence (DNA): TGTGCCAGCAGGGCGACAGGGAACAATCAGCCCCAGCATTTT.

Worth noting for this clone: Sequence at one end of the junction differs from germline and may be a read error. In nucleotides, the CDR3 is TGTGCTAGCAGCTTTTACGTAATTAGCGGGCGCGCGAACACCGGGGAGCTGTTTTTT. Its translation: CASSFYVISGRANTGELFF. V usage is TRBV7-7 and J usage is TRBJ2-2, with 7 positions matching TRBD2. CDR3 size: 19 residues. Germline V gene lookup returns CDR1 SSHAT and CDR2 FNYEAQ (reference sequence).

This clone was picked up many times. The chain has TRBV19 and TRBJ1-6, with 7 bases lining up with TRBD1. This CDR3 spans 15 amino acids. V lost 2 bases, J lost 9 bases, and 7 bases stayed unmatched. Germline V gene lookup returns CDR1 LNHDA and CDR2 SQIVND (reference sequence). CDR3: CASSIFGGGGSPLHF. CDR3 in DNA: TGTGCCAGTAGTATATTCGGAGGGGGCGGTTCACCCCTCCACTTT.

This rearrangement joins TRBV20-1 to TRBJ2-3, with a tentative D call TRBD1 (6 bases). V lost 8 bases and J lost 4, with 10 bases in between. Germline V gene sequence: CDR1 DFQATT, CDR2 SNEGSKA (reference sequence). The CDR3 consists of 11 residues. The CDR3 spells CSQGLADTQYF. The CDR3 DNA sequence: TGCAGTCAGGGGTTAGCAGATACGCAGTATTTT.

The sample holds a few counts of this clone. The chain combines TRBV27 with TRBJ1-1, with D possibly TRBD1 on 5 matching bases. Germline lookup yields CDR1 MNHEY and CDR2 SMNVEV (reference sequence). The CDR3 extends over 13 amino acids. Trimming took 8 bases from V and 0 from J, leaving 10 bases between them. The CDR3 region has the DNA TGTGCCAGCGGGGGGAGGGTGAACACTGAAGCTTTCTTT. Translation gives CASGGRVNTEAFF.

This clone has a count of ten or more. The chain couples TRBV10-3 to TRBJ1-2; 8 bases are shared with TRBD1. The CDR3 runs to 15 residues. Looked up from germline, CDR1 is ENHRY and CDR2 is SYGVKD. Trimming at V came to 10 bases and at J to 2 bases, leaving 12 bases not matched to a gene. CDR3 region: CATPRTGPLNYGYTF. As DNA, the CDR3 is TGTGCCACCCCCCGGACAGGGCCCTTGAACTATGGCTACACCTTC.

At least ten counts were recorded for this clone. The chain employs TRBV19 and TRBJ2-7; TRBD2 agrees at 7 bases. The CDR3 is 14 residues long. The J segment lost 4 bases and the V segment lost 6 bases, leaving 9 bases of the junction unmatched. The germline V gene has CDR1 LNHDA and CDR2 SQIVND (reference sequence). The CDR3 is CASSPLGGAYEQYF. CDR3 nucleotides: TGTGCCAGTAGCCCCCTGGGAGGGGCATACGAGCAGTACTTC.

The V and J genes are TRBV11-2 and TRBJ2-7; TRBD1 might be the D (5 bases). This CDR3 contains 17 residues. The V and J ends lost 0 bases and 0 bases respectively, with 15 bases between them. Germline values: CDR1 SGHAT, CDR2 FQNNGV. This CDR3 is CASSLDLTNGHSYEQYF. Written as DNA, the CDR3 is TGTGCCAGCAGCTTAGATCTAACTAACGGACACTCCTACGAGCAGTACTTC.

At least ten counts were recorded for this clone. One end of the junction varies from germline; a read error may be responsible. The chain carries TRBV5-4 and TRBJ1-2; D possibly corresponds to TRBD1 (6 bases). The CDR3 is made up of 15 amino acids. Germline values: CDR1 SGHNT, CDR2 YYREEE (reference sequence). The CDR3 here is CASSLGRSGGAVGAF. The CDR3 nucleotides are TGTGCCAGCAGCTTGGGGAGAAGCGGGGGCGCCGTTGGCGCCTTC.

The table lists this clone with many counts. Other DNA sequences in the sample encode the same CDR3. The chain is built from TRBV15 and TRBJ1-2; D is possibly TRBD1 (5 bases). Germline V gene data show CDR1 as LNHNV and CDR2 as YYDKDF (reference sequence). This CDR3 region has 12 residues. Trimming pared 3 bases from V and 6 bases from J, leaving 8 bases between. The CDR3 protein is CATSSAGNGYTF. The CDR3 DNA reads TGTGCCACCAGCAGTGCAGGGAATGGCTACACCTTC.

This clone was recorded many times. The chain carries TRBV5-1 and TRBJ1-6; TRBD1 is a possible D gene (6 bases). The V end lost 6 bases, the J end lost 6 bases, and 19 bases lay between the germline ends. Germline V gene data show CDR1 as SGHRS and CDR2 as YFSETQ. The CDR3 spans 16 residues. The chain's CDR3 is CASTHTPNRVNSPLHF. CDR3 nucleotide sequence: TGCGCCAGCACTCATACCCCGAACAGGGTTAATTCACCCCTCCACTTT.

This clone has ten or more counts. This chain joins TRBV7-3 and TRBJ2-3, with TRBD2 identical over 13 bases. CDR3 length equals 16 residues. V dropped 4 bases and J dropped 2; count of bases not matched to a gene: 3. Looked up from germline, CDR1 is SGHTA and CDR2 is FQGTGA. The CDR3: CASSSGLAGPTDTQYF. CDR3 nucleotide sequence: TGTGCCAGCAGCTCGGGACTAGCGGGGCCCACAGATACGCAGTATTTT.